The 23 T cell receptor beta chains below were found in one sample sequenced in a study of cytomegalovirus exposure and HLA in healthy donors. The PCR used 60 Vbeta and 13 Jbeta primers. TCRdb's table, derived via immunoSEQ multiplex PCR, lists solely in-frame clones and lacks some. The data contain 120,000 to 150,000 clones, over 70% of them singletons. The sample consisted of PBMCs. All receptors come from a woman aged 40 to 50 in good health and CMV-seronegative.

The rearrangement joins TRBV12-5 to TRBJ1-1, with D possibly being TRBD1 (5 bases). V was pared by 5 bases and J by 2 bases, with 15 bases between. CDR1 is LGHNT and CDR2 is FRNRAP in the germline V gene. This CDR3 has 15 amino acids. The CDR3 DNA reads TGTGCTAGTGGTCCCGCGGAGGGACTAAACACTGAAGCTTTCTTT. Protein product: CASGPAEGLNTEAFF.

The chain is built from TRBV28 and TRBJ1-2, with 7 bases lining up with TRBD1. The germline gives CDR1 MDHEN, CDR2 SYDVKM. The V segment lost 5 bases and the J segment 8 bases; nucleotides outside the gene matches: 11. The CDR3 sequence is 14 residues long. In nucleotides, the CDR3 is TGTGCCAGCAGTCCTGGACAGGATAGGAAGGGCTACACCTTC. Translating it yields CASSPGQDRKGYTF.

V gene TRBV11-2 combines with J gene TRBJ1-1; possibly TRBD1 for D (6 bases). CDR1 and CDR2 from the germline V gene are SGHAT and FQNNGV. Trimming pared 5 bases from V and 8 bases from J, leaving 27 bases between. CDR3 length: 17 amino acids. Here the CDR3 reads CASSPGTSSLRLLEAFF. The DNA for the CDR3 is TGTGCCAGCAGCCCCGGGACATCCTCCTTGCGACTCCTGGAAGCTTTCTTT.

This chain connects TRBV15 to TRBJ1-4; no clear D gene. The CDR3 totals 17 residues. The germline V gene has CDR1 LNHNV and CDR2 YYDKDF (reference sequence). Between the trimmed V and J ends, which lost 0 bases and 8 bases, there was a span of 19 bases. The CDR3 nucleotides read TGTGCCACCAGCAGAGACTTGGGGAGCCGGGTGGAAGAAAAACTGTTTTTT. Translated, it gives CATSRDLGSRVEEKLFF.

The J gene is TRBJ2-7, the V gene TRBV19, with TRBD1 matching 7 bases. With 4 bases clipped from V and 5 bases from J, the junction kept 2 bases outside the gene matches. The CDR3 contains 12 residues. Looked up from germline, CDR1 is LNHDA and CDR2 is SQIVND (reference sequence). CDR3 in amino acids: CASSTQGNEQYF. The DNA of the CDR3 is TGTGCCAGTAGTACACAGGGGAACGAGCAGTACTTC. The variable domain in full, with the rest retrieved from reference TRBV19 and TRBJ2-7, is DGGITQSPKYLFRKEGQNVTLSCEQNLNHDAMYWYRQDPGQGLRLIYYSQIVNDFQKGDIAEGYSVSREKKESFPLTVTSAQKNPTAFYLCASSTQGNEQYFGPGTRLTVT.

The rearrangement links TRBV5-1 to TRBJ1-1; 7 nucleotides line up with TRBD1. Germline CDR1 and CDR2: SGHRS and YFSETQ. The V gene end was trimmed by 0 bases and the J gene end by 5 bases; junction bases not matched to a gene: 7. The CDR3 has 15 residues. This chain's CDR3 is CASSLVTGMITEAFF. CDR3 nucleotide sequence: TGCGCCAGCAGCTTGGTGACAGGGATGATAACTGAAGCTTTCTTT.

The V call is TRBV11-2, the J call TRBJ2-1; D perhaps matches TRBD2 (6 bases). V lost 5 bases, J lost 6 bases, and 23 bases lay in between. Germline V CDR1 and CDR2: SGHAT, FQNNGV. The CDR3 sequence is 17 residues long. The CDR3 region is CASSRRRVLLAGNEQFF. The CDR3 DNA is TGTGCCAGCAGCCGAAGGAGGGTTTTACTAGCTGGCAATGAGCAGTTCTTC. Filled out from reference TRBV11-2 and TRBJ2-1, the complete variable domain reads EAGVAQSPRYKIIEKRQSVAFWCNPISGHATLYWYQQILGQGPKLLIQFQNNGVVDDSQLPKDRFSAERLKGVDSTLKIQPAKLEDSAVYLCASSRRRVLLAGNEQFFGPGTRLTVL.

The J gene is TRBJ1-1, the V gene TRBV6-5; no firm D call. V was clipped by 0 bases and J by 9 bases, with 5 bases between them. This CDR3 spans 11 amino acids. Germline CDR1 and CDR2: MNHEY and SVGAGI. The CDR3 loop is CASSYSGKAFF. For the CDR3, the DNA is TGTGCCAGCAGTTACTCCGGTAAAGCTTTCTTT.

This clone has just one count. The rearrangement links TRBV10-1 to TRBJ2-7; 7 bases are shared with TRBD2. Germline V gives CDR1 WNHNN, CDR2 SYGVQD (reference sequence). The CDR3 consists of 13 residues. The chain's CDR3 is CIWGGRGAYEQYF. The CDR3 region has the DNA TGCATATGGGGGGGACGGGGAGCTTACGAGCAGTACTTC.

In its sample, this clone was seen a few times. The chain combines TRBV6-5 with TRBJ1-2, with a tentative D call TRBD1 (5 bases). The CDR3 has 15 amino acids. V lost 2 bases to trimming and J lost 4 bases, with 14 bases between them. Per germline, CDR1 MNHEY and CDR2 SVGAGI. CDR3 in amino acids: CASSYEAGQAYGYTF. CDR3 bases: TGTGCCAGCAGTTACGAGGCAGGGCAGGCCTATGGCTACACCTTC.

The CDR3 sequence is CAISEGPPLNQPQHF. For the CDR3, the DNA is TGTGCCATCTCTGAGGGTCCCCCACTCAATCAGCCCCAGCATTTT. The chain couples TRBV10-3 to TRBJ1-5; D call uncertain. Germline V gene sequence: CDR1 ENHRY, CDR2 SYGVKD. With 8 bases removed from V and 3 bases from J, the gap between germline ends came to 17 bases. CDR3 size: 15 residues.

This clone has a handful of counts. This chain uses TRBV7-8 with TRBJ1-2, with 10 bases matching TRBD1. The CDR3 loop spans 16 amino acids. The ends lost 3 bases at V and 8 bases at J; junction bases unmatched: 12. Germline V gives CDR1 SGHVS, CDR2 FQNEAQ. CDR3: CASSFGQGVEGRGYTF. The CDR3 bases are TGTGCCAGCAGCTTCGGACAGGGGGTTGAAGGAAGGGGCTACACCTTC.

This chain links TRBV5-4 with TRBJ2-7; D not resolved. Germline-derived CDR1 and CDR2 are SGHNT and YYREEE (reference sequence). V lost 1 base, J lost 5 bases, and 10 bases lay in between. There are 13 residues in the CDR3. CDR3 residues: CASSLTRFDEQYF. CDR3 nucleotides: TGTGCCAGCAGCTTGACCAGGTTCGACGAGCAGTACTTC.

For this clone: Sequence at one end of the junction differs from germline and may be a read error. The J gene is TRBJ2-7, the V gene TRBV7-9; the D gene is possibly TRBD1 (6 bases). CDR3 size: 12 residues. The germline gives CDR1 SEHNR, CDR2 FQNEAQ (reference sequence). In nucleotides, the CDR3 is TGTTCCAGCAGCTTACAGGGCTACGAGCAGTACTTC. Translation: CSSSLQGYEQYF.

V is TRBV10-3 and J is TRBJ2-1, with D perhaps matching TRBD2 (5 bases). The V end lost 9 bases, the J end lost 0 bases, and 9 bases lay between the germline ends. This CDR3 has 13 residues. The V gene's germline CDR1 is ENHRY and CDR2 SYGVKD. The CDR3 spells CAIGSGSYNEQFF. The CDR3 DNA follows: TGTGCCATTGGGAGCGGCTCCTACAATGAGCAGTTCTTC.

V and J are TRBV6-1 and TRBJ2-7; 8 nucleotides align to TRBD2. J gave up 3 bases and V 8 bases, and 6 bases lay outside the gene matches. The germline CDR1 and CDR2 sequences are MNHNS and SASEGT. The CDR3 has 13 amino acids. CDR3 region: CASSRTSGYEQYF. The DNA of the CDR3 is TGTGCCAGCTCTCGTACTAGCGGCTACGAGCAGTACTTC.

The genes are TRBV27 and TRBJ2-7; D may be TRBD2 (5 bases). The germline V gene encodes CDR1 MNHEY and CDR2 SMNVEV (reference sequence). Trimming pared 0 bases from V and 2 bases from J, leaving 14 bases between. This CDR3 region has 16 residues. In nucleotides, the CDR3 is TGTGCCAGCAGTTTATCGGAGGTTTCGGCCGCCTACGAGCAGTACTTC. It specifies CASSLSEVSAAYEQYF.

This clone occurred a few times. This chain joins TRBV18 and TRBJ1-1; D uncertain. Germline values: CDR1 KGHSH, CDR2 LQKENI. CDR3 length: 16 residues. Trimming pared 2 bases from V and 4 bases from J, leaving 17 bases between. This CDR3 reads CASSPSLTEGSTEAFF. CDR3 nucleotide sequence: TGTGCCAGCTCACCATCACTCACTGAGGGAAGCACTGAAGCTTTCTTT.

The chain employs TRBV18 and TRBJ1-2; 7 bases match TRBD1. This CDR3 is 14 amino acids long. The ends lost 1 base at V and 3 bases at J; junction bases unmatched: 2. Germline V gene data show CDR1 as KGHSH and CDR2 as LQKENI. The CDR3 here is CASSPLGQDYGYTF. CDR3 nucleotide sequence: TGTGCCAGCTCACCACTAGGACAGGACTATGGCTACACCTTC.

This clone was seen more than once but under ten times. The chain employs TRBV6-5 and TRBJ2-7, with 9 bases matching TRBD2. Looked up from germline, CDR1 is MNHEY and CDR2 is SVGAGI. The CDR3 loop spans 13 amino acids. Trimming took 6 bases from V and 8 from J; bases not matched to a gene: 8. The CDR3 here is CASRPGLAAKQYF. In DNA form, the CDR3 reads TGTGCCAGCAGACCGGGACTAGCAGCCAAGCAGTACTTC.

The chain is built from TRBV6-6 and TRBJ1-1; 7 nucleotides line up with TRBD1. Germline CDR1 and CDR2: MNHNY and SVGAGI (reference sequence). This CDR3 has 14 residues. The J segment lost 1 base and the V segment lost 5 bases, leaving 4 bases of the junction unmatched. CDR3 loop: CASSTQGTNTEAFF. As DNA, the CDR3 is TGTGCCAGCAGTACACAGGGGACGAACACTGAAGCTTTCTTT.

The chain has TRBV5-1 and TRBJ1-2; the match to TRBD1 covers 7 bases. The CDR3 totals 14 residues. Germline values: CDR1 SGHRS, CDR2 YFSETQ. V dropped 4 bases and J dropped 4; count of bases not matched to a gene: 7. The CDR3 here is CASSANRGFYGYTF. The CDR3 DNA reads TGCGCCAGCAGCGCAAACAGGGGATTCTATGGCTACACCTTC.

CDR3 nucleotide sequence: TGTGCCAGCAGCATTCTCGGGACAGCGGGTGAAAAACTGTTTTTT. It is translated as CASSILGTAGEKLFF. V and J are TRBV27 and TRBJ1-4; 7 bases match TRBD1. V trimming: 6 bases; J trimming: 7 bases; junction bases outside the gene matches: 11. CDR1 and CDR2 (germline): MNHEY, SMNVEV (reference sequence). The CDR3 sequence is 15 residues long. The entire variable domain, with the rest obtained from reference TRBV27 and TRBJ1-4, is as follows: EAQVTQNPRYLITVTGKKLTVTCSQNMNHEYMSWYRQDPGLGLRQIYYSMNVEVTDKGDVPEGYKVSRKEKRNFPLILESPSPNQTSLYFCASSILGTAGEKLFFGSGTQLSVL.